Listed below are T cell receptor beta chains from one sample, sequenced in a study of blood T cell repertoires in COVID-19. Sequencing was performed with immunoSEQ multiplex PCR; in TCRdb, only in-frame clones are kept and a portion is missing. The sample lists approximately 80,000 clones, 81% seen once, with roughly two fifths in the top ten. Sequenced material: peripheral blood. These receptors were collected from a man older than 75 with acute or convalescent COVID-19. Both conserved end residues are part of each CDR3. A D gene is named only where the DNA matches it firmly. Not every row has a clone size; where given, it reads once, few, many or a size class.

clone size: .
V gene: TRBV27
J gene: TRBJ1-5
D gene: .
CDR3 protein: CASSSVAGWGNQPQHF
CDR3 DNA: TGTGCCAGCAGTTCGGTAGCGGGGTGGGGCAATCAGCCCCAGCATTTT

clone size: .
V gene: TRBV4-1
J gene: TRBJ1-6
D gene: TRBD1
CDR3 protein: CASSPWGQGNSPLHF
CDR3 DNA: TGCGCCAGCAGCCCCTGGGGACAGGGTAATTCACCCCTCCACTTT

clone size: .
V gene: TRBV3-1/TRBV3-2
J gene: TRBJ2-7
D gene: TRBD2
CDR3 protein: CASSQERSTSGNPHSYEQYF
CDR3 DNA: TGTGCCAGCAGCCAAGAGAGAAGTACTAGCGGGAACCCCCACTCCTACGAGCAGTACTTC

clone size: .
V gene: TRBV5-6
J gene: TRBJ1-2
D gene: .
CDR3 protein: CASSLGSQYGYTF
CDR3 DNA: TGTGCCAGCAGCTTGGGTTCCCAATATGGCTACACCTTC

clone size: .
V gene: TRBV3-1/TRBV3-2
J gene: TRBJ2-5
D gene: TRBD2
CDR3 protein: CASSPTSDPETQYF
CDR3 DNA: TGTGCCAGCAGCCCAACTAGCGACCCGGAGACCCAGTACTTC

clone size: .
V gene: TRBV11-3
J gene: TRBJ2-2
D gene: .
CDR3 protein: CASSFQATGELFF
CDR3 DNA: TGTGCCAGCAGCTTTCAGGCTACCGGGGAGCTGTTTTTT

clone size: few
V gene: TRBV6-5
J gene: TRBJ1-2
D gene: TRBD1
CDR3 protein: CASRRDSRNYGYTF
CDR3 DNA: TGTGCCAGCAGGCGGGACAGCCGAAACTATGGCTACACCTTC

clone size: few
V gene: TRBV7-9
J gene: TRBJ1-2
D gene: .
CDR3 protein: CASSSEGGRPRGYTF
CDR3 DNA: TGTGCCAGCAGCTCCGAGGGAGGCAGACCTAGGGGCTACACCTTC

clone size: .
V gene: TRBV5-1
J gene: TRBJ1-2
D gene: .
CDR3 protein: CASSLELGDGYTF
CDR3 DNA: TGCGCCAGCAGCTTGGAGTTAGGGGATGGCTACACCTTC

clone size: .
V gene: TRBV29-1
J gene: TRBJ1-2
D gene: .
CDR3 protein: CSVEGGKYGYTF
CDR3 DNA: TGCAGCGTCGAGGGGGGGAAGTATGGCTACACCTTC

clone size: once
V gene: TRBV5-1
J gene: TRBJ2-3
D gene: TRBD1
CDR3 protein: CASSLQGEDTQYF
CDR3 DNA: TGCGCCAGCAGCTTACAGGGGGAAGATACGCAGTATTTT

clone size: once
V gene: TRBV12-3/TRBV12-4
J gene: TRBJ2-4
D gene: .
CDR3 protein: CASSGRTGNIQYF
CDR3 DNA: TGTGCCAGCAGTGGGAGGACTGGGAACATTCAGTACTTC

clone size: .
V gene: TRBV24-1
J gene: TRBJ2-5
D gene: .
CDR3 protein: CATSASPSEKDQYF
CDR3 DNA: TGTGCCACCAGTGCCTCCCCGTCGGAGAAGGACCAGTACTTC

clone size: .
V gene: TRBV18
J gene: TRBJ1-1
D gene: .
CDR3 protein: CASSTTRNTEAFF
CDR3 DNA: TGTGCCAGCTCTACCACGCGTAACACTGAAGCTTTCTTT

clone size: .
V gene: TRBV5-1
J gene: TRBJ2-3
D gene: .
CDR3 protein: CASSQQSSTDTQYF
CDR3 DNA: TGCGCCAGCAGCCAACAGTCCAGCACAGATACGCAGTATTTT

clone size: .
V gene: TRBV6-5
J gene: TRBJ2-2
D gene: .
CDR3 protein: CATVRPGANTGELFF
CDR3 DNA: TGTGCCACCGTACGACCGGGAGCGAACACCGGGGAGCTGTTTTTT

clone size: .
V gene: TRBV6-5
J gene: TRBJ1-1
D gene: .
CDR3 protein: CASRTEWGTEAFF
CDR3 DNA: TGTGCCAGCAGGACAGAATGGGGCACTGAAGCTTTCTTT

clone size: .
V gene: TRBV19
J gene: TRBJ1-2
D gene: .
CDR3 protein: CASSWRVTDYGYTF
CDR3 DNA: TGTGCCAGTAGTTGGAGGGTGACGGACTATGGCTACACCTTC

clone size: few
V gene: TRBV23-1
J gene: TRBJ1-1
D gene: .
CDR3 protein: CAAVNPDTEAFF
CDR3 DNA: TGCGCCGCAGTCAATCCCGACACTGAAGCTTTCTTT

clone size: .
V gene: TRBV5-1
J gene: TRBJ1-4
D gene: .
CDR3 protein: CASSSQGPPNEKLFF
CDR3 DNA: TGCGCCAGCAGCTCCCAGGGGCCGCCTAATGAAAAACTGTTTTTT

clone size: .
V gene: TRBV28
J gene: TRBJ2-7
D gene: .
CDR3 protein: CASTQDAGQYF
CDR3 DNA: TGTGCCAGCACCCAGGACGCGGGGCAGTACTTC

clone size: .
V gene: TRBV7-3
J gene: TRBJ2-7
D gene: TRBD2
CDR3 protein: CASSLNPLGGSYEQYF
CDR3 DNA: TGTGCCAGCAGCTTAAATCCCCTGGGCGGGAGCTACGAGCAGTACTTC

clone size: few
V gene: TRBV28
J gene: TRBJ2-7
D gene: .
CDR3 protein: CASNLAGSYEQYF
CDR3 DNA: TGTGCCAGCAACCTGGCAGGGTCCTACGAGCAGTACTTC

clone size: few
V gene: TRBV29-1
J gene: TRBJ2-7
D gene: TRBD2
CDR3 protein: CSAILRFEREPDEQYF
CDR3 DNA: TGCAGCGCCATCTTGAGGTTCGAGCGGGAGCCCGACGAGCAGTACTTC

clone size: few
V gene: TRBV24-1
J gene: TRBJ1-2
D gene: .
CDR3 protein: CATSSPRDGYTF
CDR3 DNA: TGTGCCACCAGTTCGCCACGGGATGGCTACACCTTC

clone size: once
V gene: TRBV5-6
J gene: TRBJ1-2
D gene: .
CDR3 protein: CASSLDQGEGYTF
CDR3 DNA: TGTGCCAGCAGCTTGGACCAGGGTGAGGGCTACACCTTC

clone size: .
V gene: TRBV25-1
J gene: TRBJ1-1
D gene: TRBD1
CDR3 protein: CASSLGTGGRLTEAFF
CDR3 DNA: TGTGCCAGCAGTCTCGGGACAGGGGGCAGGTTGACTGAAGCTTTCTTT

clone size: .
V gene: TRBV5-5
J gene: TRBJ2-7
D gene: TRBD1
CDR3 protein: CASSRDRTYEQYF
CDR3 DNA: TGTGCCAGCAGCCGGGACAGGACCTACGAGCAGTACTTC

clone size: few
V gene: TRBV20-1
J gene: TRBJ1-4
D gene: .
CDR3 protein: CSASMSQVVEKLFF
CDR3 DNA: TGCAGTGCTAGTATGTCGCAGGTAGTTGAAAAACTGTTTTTT

clone size: many
V gene: TRBV19
J gene: TRBJ2-1
D gene: .
CDR3 protein: CASSIYYNEQFF
CDR3 DNA: TGTGCCAGTAGTATTTACTACAATGAGCAGTTCTTC

clone size: once
V gene: TRBV7-8
J gene: TRBJ1-2
D gene: .
CDR3 protein: CASSLEPRDYGYTF
CDR3 DNA: TGTGCCAGCAGCTTAGAGCCCCGGGACTATGGCTACACCTTC

clone size: .
V gene: TRBV6-2/TRBV6-3
J gene: TRBJ1-5
D gene: .
CDR3 protein: CASTPGHHSNQPQHF
CDR3 DNA: TGTGCCAGCACCCCCGGACACCATAGCAATCAGCCCCAGCATTTT

clone size: once
V gene: TRBV27
J gene: TRBJ1-4
D gene: .
CDR3 protein: CASSLEGADEKLFF
CDR3 DNA: TGTGCCAGCAGTTTAGAAGGGGCTGATGAAAAACTGTTTTTT

clone size: .
V gene: TRBV30
J gene: TRBJ1-1
D gene: TRBD1
CDR3 protein: CAWSAGGAGWTEAFF
CDR3 DNA: TGTGCCTGGAGCGCAGGGGGCGCGGGGTGGACTGAAGCTTTCTTT

clone size: .
V gene: TRBV7-9
J gene: TRBJ2-5
D gene: .
CDR3 protein: CASSLGLGGQETQYF
CDR3 DNA: TGTGCCAGCAGCTTAGGCCTAGGCGGCCAAGAGACCCAGTACTTC

clone size: .
V gene: TRBV11-1
J gene: TRBJ1-1
D gene: TRBD1
CDR3 protein: CASSLTGAGGTEAFF
CDR3 DNA: TGTGCCAGCAGCTTAACAGGGGCTGGGGGAACTGAAGCTTTCTTT

clone size: few
V gene: TRBV6-5
J gene: TRBJ1-1
D gene: .
CDR3 protein: CASSRRGFEAFF
CDR3 DNA: TGTGCCAGCAGTAGGCGGGGATTTGAAGCTTTCTTT

clone size: .
V gene: TRBV5-5
J gene: TRBJ1-1
D gene: .
CDR3 protein: CASSVRLTNTEAFF
CDR3 DNA: TGTGCCAGCAGCGTTCGACTGACGAACACTGAAGCTTTCTTT

clone size: .
V gene: TRBV6-1
J gene: TRBJ2-7
D gene: .
CDR3 protein: CASSESRVPTYEQYF
CDR3 DNA: TGTGCCAGCAGTGAAAGCCGGGTCCCTACCTACGAGCAGTACTTC

clone size: .
V gene: TRBV7-2
J gene: TRBJ2-7
D gene: .
CDR3 protein: CASSLGRSSYEQYF
CDR3 DNA: TGTGCCAGCAGCTTAGGACGGAGCTCCTACGAGCAGTACTTC

clone size: .
V gene: TRBV24-1
J gene: TRBJ2-1
D gene: TRBD1
CDR3 protein: CATSGQVEGEQFF
CDR3 DNA: TGTGCCACCAGCGGACAGGTAGAGGGTGAGCAGTTCTTC

clone size: .
V gene: TRBV5-6
J gene: TRBJ1-4
D gene: .
CDR3 protein: CASSIRQSQGLFF
CDR3 DNA: TGTGCCAGCAGCATACGACAGTCCCAGGGCCTGTTTTTT

clone size: .
V gene: TRBV18
J gene: TRBJ2-3
D gene: .
CDR3 protein: CASSRDSSTDTQYF
CDR3 DNA: TGTGCCAGCTCGCGCGACAGTAGCACAGATACGCAGTATTTT

clone size: .
V gene: TRBV12-5
J gene: TRBJ2-2
D gene: TRBD1
CDR3 protein: CASGRTGSTGELFF
CDR3 DNA: TGTGCTAGTGGTCGGACAGGGAGCACCGGGGAGCTGTTTTTT

clone size: .
V gene: TRBV9
J gene: TRBJ2-1
D gene: TRBD2
CDR3 protein: CASSVHPPLAGVDEQFF
CDR3 DNA: TGTGCCAGCAGCGTTCATCCCCCACTAGCGGGAGTAGATGAGCAGTTCTTC

clone size: .
V gene: TRBV19
J gene: TRBJ2-1
D gene: .
CDR3 protein: CASKGGQPYSLSSYNEQFF
CDR3 DNA: TGTGCCAGTAAGGGTGGACAGCCTTATTCCTTATCCTCCTACAATGAGCAGTTCTTC

clone size: .
V gene: TRBV29-1
J gene: TRBJ2-2
D gene: .
CDR3 protein: CSVLVSGVYTGELFF
CDR3 DNA: TGCAGCGTTTTGGTCTCGGGAGTATACACCGGGGAGCTGTTTTTT

clone size: .
V gene: TRBV28
J gene: TRBJ2-7
D gene: TRBD2
CDR3 protein: CASSTGLAGTEQYF
CDR3 DNA: TGTGCCAGCAGTACGGGACTAGCGGGGACAGAGCAGTACTTC

clone size: .
V gene: TRBV13
J gene: TRBJ2-7
D gene: .
CDR3 protein: CASSLRGGSYEQYF
CDR3 DNA: TGTGCCAGCAGCTTGAGGGGGGGTAGTTACGAGCAGTACTTC

clone size: once
V gene: TRBV29-1
J gene: TRBJ2-1
D gene: TRBD2
CDR3 protein: CSVEGLAGLSYNEQFF
CDR3 DNA: TGCAGCGTGGAGGGACTAGCGGGCCTCTCCTACAATGAGCAGTTCTTC

clone size: .
V gene: TRBV27
J gene: TRBJ2-2
D gene: .
CDR3 protein: CASSTQNTGELFF
CDR3 DNA: TGTGCCAGCAGTACACAGAACACCGGGGAGCTGTTTTTT

clone size: .
V gene: TRBV6-5
J gene: TRBJ1-1
D gene: .
CDR3 protein: CASVETGYNTEAFF
CDR3 DNA: TGTGCCAGCGTTGAGACAGGCTACAACACTGAAGCTTTCTTT